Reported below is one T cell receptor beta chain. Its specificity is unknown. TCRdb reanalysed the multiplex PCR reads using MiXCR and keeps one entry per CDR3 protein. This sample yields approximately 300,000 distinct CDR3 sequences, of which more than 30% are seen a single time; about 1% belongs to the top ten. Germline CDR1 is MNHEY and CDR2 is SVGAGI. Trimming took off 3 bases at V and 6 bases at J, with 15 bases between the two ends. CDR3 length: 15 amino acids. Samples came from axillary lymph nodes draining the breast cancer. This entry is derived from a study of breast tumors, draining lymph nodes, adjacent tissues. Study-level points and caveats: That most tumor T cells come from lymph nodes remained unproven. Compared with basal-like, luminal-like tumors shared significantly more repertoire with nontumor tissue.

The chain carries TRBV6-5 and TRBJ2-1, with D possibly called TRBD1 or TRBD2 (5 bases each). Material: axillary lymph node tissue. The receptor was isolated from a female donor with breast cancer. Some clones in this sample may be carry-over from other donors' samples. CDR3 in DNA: TGTGCCAGCAGTTATTGGTCGGGAAGGGGCAATGAGCAGTTCTTC. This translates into CASSYWSGRGNEQFF.